The 24 T cell receptor beta chains given below trace back to one sample, sequenced in a study of cytomegalovirus exposure and HLA in healthy donors. TCRdb's copy holds only in-frame clones and misses some; the assay was immunoSEQ multiplex PCR. The sample lists roughly 59,000 clones, around 95% seen once, with over 6.5% in the top ten. The sequenced material came from PBMCs. These receptors were obtained from a woman aged 18-30 years in good health and CMV-seropositive.

The rearrangement joins TRBV14 to TRBJ1-1; D is ambiguous. The germline V and J ends were trimmed by 2 bases and 10 bases, with 17 bases remaining between them. The CDR3 consists of 14 residues. Germline loops: CDR1 SGHDN, CDR2 FVKESK. CDR3 nucleotides: TGTGCCAGCAGCCAAACTGGCGGTGTTGTAGGAGCTTTCTTT. The encoded protein is CASSQTGGVVGAFF.

The chain links TRBV28 to TRBJ1-1, with a weak D call TRBD1 (6 bases). Trimming cost V 7 bases and J 1 base, with 13 bases left between them. The CDR3 contains 14 residues. Germline values: CDR1 MDHEN, CDR2 SYDVKM. The CDR3 nucleotides are TGTGCCAGCATCTTGGTCAGGGGGAACACTGAAGCTTTCTTT. Translation gives CASILVRGNTEAFF.

The J gene is TRBJ1-3, the V gene TRBV30, with 11 nucleotides matching TRBD1. Germline CDR1 GTSNPN, CDR2 SVGIG (reference sequence). CDR3 length: 14 residues. The V segment lost 5 bases and the J segment 4 bases; nucleotides outside the gene matches: 4. DNA of the CDR3: TGTGCCTGGGGACAGGGGGCGCTGGGAAACACCATATATTTT. Its translation is CAWGQGALGNTIYF. The whole variable domain, remainder taken from reference TRBV30 and TRBJ1-3, is SQTIHQWPATLVQPVGSPLSLECTVEGTSNPNLYWYRQAAGRGLQLLFYSVGIGQISSEVPQNLSASRPQDRQFILSSKKLLLSDSGFYLCAWGQGALGNTIYFGEGSWLTVV.

The genes are TRBV4-1 and TRBJ1-5; TRBD1 matches at 9 bases. After removal of 1 base from V and 3 bases from J, the junction contained 1 base not matched to a gene. This CDR3 comprises 15 residues. Germline CDR1 reads MGHRA; CDR2 reads YSYEKL. For the CDR3, the DNA is TGCGCCAGCAGCCAAGGGACAGGGGTCAATCAGCCCCAGCATTTT. It yields the protein CASSQGTGVNQPQHF.

The V gene is TRBV28, the J gene TRBJ2-1, with 7 bases fitting TRBD2. There are 15 residues in the CDR3. CDR1 is MDHEN and CDR2 is SYDVKM in the germline V gene. J gave up 4 bases and V 3 bases, and 6 bases lay outside the gene matches. CDR3 nucleotide sequence: TGTGCCAGCAGTTTTCTGGCGGGGGATTACAATGAGCAGTTCTTC. This sequence encodes CASSFLAGDYNEQFF. The complete variable domain, with remaining parts taken from reference TRBV28 and TRBJ2-1, reads DVKVTQSSRYLVKRTGEKVFLECVQDMDHENMFWYRQDPGLGLRLIYFSYDVKMKEKGDIPEGYSVSREKKERFSLILESASTNQTSMYLCASSFLAGDYNEQFFGPGTRLTVL.

V and J are TRBV19 and TRBJ1-5, with D unresolved. CDR3 length: 16 amino acids. V was clipped by 0 bases and J by 2 bases, with 11 bases between them. Germline V CDR1 and CDR2: LNHDA, SQIVND (reference sequence). The CDR3 sequence: CASSIDQSGGNQPQHF. As DNA, the CDR3 is TGTGCCAGTAGTATAGACCAGTCCGGGGGCAATCAGCCCCAGCATTTT.

This chain connects TRBV27 to TRBJ2-1, with D possibly matching TRBD2 (6 bases). The CDR3 has 14 amino acids. Germline CDR1 reads MNHEY; CDR2 reads SMNVEV (reference sequence). V was clipped by 8 bases and J by 2 bases, with 13 bases between them. CDR3: CASGSGRAYNEQFF. The CDR3 region has the DNA TGTGCCAGCGGTAGCGGACGGGCCTACAATGAGCAGTTCTTC.

This rearrangement joins TRBV10-1 to TRBJ1-1, with D maybe TRBD1 (5 bases). Germline assignment: CDR1 WNHNN and CDR2 SYGVQD (reference sequence). CDR3 length: 14 amino acids. Trimming stripped 2 bases from V and 5 bases from J, with 12 bases between. The CDR3 coding sequence is TGCGCCAGCAGTGAGCATGCGGGGGGAACTGAAGCTTTCTTT. This encodes CASSEHAGGTEAFF.

The V gene is TRBV29-1, the J gene TRBJ1-4; no clear D gene. The germline gives CDR1 SQVTM, CDR2 ANQGSEA. CDR3 size: 13 residues. Trimming took off 0 bases at V and 8 bases at J, with 10 bases between the two ends. The chain's CDR3 is CSVEDIGSEKLFF. The CDR3 nucleotides read TGCAGCGTTGAAGATATCGGTTCGGAAAAACTGTTTTTT.

V is TRBV15 and J is TRBJ2-1; 11 nucleotides line up with TRBD2. Germline V CDR1 and CDR2: LNHNV, YYDKDF (reference sequence). Unmatched junction bases numbered 9, after V lost 1 base and J lost 4 bases. CDR3 size: 18 residues. CDR3 in DNA: TGTGCCACCAGCAGAGGGATTCTAGCGGGGGGCATTTACAATGAGCAGTTCTTC. Residues: CATSRGILAGGIYNEQFF.

The gene calls are TRBV28 and TRBJ1-5; TRBD1 aligns across 7 bases. This CDR3 contains 17 residues. V lost 2 bases, J lost 0 bases, and 7 bases stayed unmatched. Germline V gene lookup returns CDR1 MDHEN and CDR2 SYDVKM. The CDR3 spells CASSLRRTGYSNQPQHF. In DNA, the CDR3 is TGTGCCAGCAGTTTACGACGGACAGGCTATAGCAATCAGCCCCAGCATTTT.

V is TRBV29-1 and J is TRBJ2-7; 10 bases align to TRBD1. Trimming cost V 6 bases and J 3 bases; bases outside gene matches: 8. CDR3 length equals 14 residues. Germline CDR1 and CDR2: SQVTM and ANQGSEA. CDR3 amino acids: CSVGRDRGIYEQYF. As DNA, the CDR3 is TGCAGCGTGGGCCGGGACAGGGGAATCTACGAGCAGTACTTC.

This clone was detected once. The rearrangement joins TRBV28 to TRBJ1-1, with no clear D. V was trimmed by 6 bases and J by 5 bases, leaving 13 bases between them. CDR3 size: 13 residues. The germline V gene encodes CDR1 MDHEN and CDR2 SYDVKM. DNA of the CDR3: TGTGCCAGCAGCCCCCCGCCTACTACTGAAGCTTTCTTT. This codes for CASSPPPTTEAFF.

The chain couples TRBV7-9 to TRBJ1-2; D unresolved. Trimming took off 4 bases at V and 4 bases at J, with 10 bases between the two ends. The CDR3 extends over 13 amino acids. Germline CDR1 SEHNR, CDR2 FQNEAQ (reference sequence). The CDR3 DNA reads TGTGCCAGCAGCTCGACAACGACCTATGGCTACACCTTC. Translated, it gives CASSSTTTYGYTF.

A single count supports this clone. The V and J genes are TRBV5-4 and TRBJ2-1; TRBD2 matches at 10 bases. Germline CDR1 reads SGHNT; CDR2 reads YYREEE (reference sequence). V trimming: 10 bases; J trimming: 7 bases; junction bases outside the gene matches: 8. The CDR3 covers 13 residues. CDR3 sequence reads: CALLQRGGNEQFF. The CDR3 coding sequence is TGTGCCTTGCTACAGCGGGGGGGGAATGAGCAGTTCTTC.

The chain employs TRBV6-5 and TRBJ1-5; D perhaps matches TRBD1 (6 bases). V lost 5 bases and J 0 bases, leaving 11 bases between the germline ends. The CDR3 spans 15 residues. Germline CDR1 is MNHEY and CDR2 is SVGAGI. CDR3 loop: CASSPQGYSNQPQHF. CDR3 DNA sequence: TGTGCCAGCAGTCCACAGGGTTATAGCAATCAGCCCCAGCATTTT.

V and J are TRBV6-4 and TRBJ2-1; TRBD2 matches 11 bases. CDR3 size: 14 residues. Germline CDR1 reads MRHNA; CDR2 reads SNTAGT. V lost 5 bases and J lost 8; bases outside the gene matches: 5. As DNA, the CDR3 is TGTGCCAGCAGTCGACTAGCGGGAATCTATGAGCAGTTCTTC. Its translation is CASSRLAGIYEQFF.

The rearrangement joins TRBV7-9 to TRBJ2-2; D gene unclear. Germline CDR1 SEHNR, CDR2 FQNEAQ (reference sequence). The V end lost 1 base, the J end lost 6 bases, and 6 bases lay between the germline ends. This CDR3 has 13 residues. The CDR3 loop reads CASSLDLPGELFF. The CDR3 DNA follows: TGTGCCAGCAGCTTAGACTTACCCGGGGAGCTGTTTTTT.

The genes are TRBV10-3 and TRBJ2-1; maybe TRBD1 (5 bases). This CDR3 has 14 residues. CDR1 and CDR2 (germline): ENHRY, SYGVKD. V was pared by 2 bases and J by 12 bases, with 17 bases between. The CDR3 DNA follows: TGTGCCATCAGTGAGCGTAAAGAGACAGTTCCGCAGTTCTTC. The encoded protein is CAISERKETVPQFF.

This chain joins TRBV28 and TRBJ2-1; D remains ambiguous. From germline, CDR1 is MDHEN and CDR2 SYDVKM. This CDR3 contains 13 residues. With 2 bases removed from V and 8 bases from J, the gap between germline ends came to 10 bases. CDR3 in amino acids: CASSLVALDEQFF. DNA for the CDR3: TGTGCCAGCAGTTTAGTAGCCTTGGATGAGCAGTTCTTC.

The rearrangement joins TRBV15 to TRBJ1-1, with 9 bases fitting TRBD1. Germline values: CDR1 LNHNV, CDR2 YYDKDF (reference sequence). The V segment lost 1 base and the J segment 6 bases; nucleotides outside the gene matches: 3. The CDR3 has 14 residues. The chain's CDR3 is CATSRGQGGAEAFF. The CDR3 bases are TGTGCCACCAGCAGAGGACAGGGGGGCGCTGAAGCTTTCTTT.

The V call is TRBV7-9, the J call TRBJ2-7; 11 bases match TRBD2. V shed 5 bases and J 2 bases; nucleotides not matched to a gene: 2. This CDR3 contains 14 residues. The V gene's germline CDR1 is SEHNR and CDR2 FQNEAQ (reference sequence). CDR3 amino acids: CASSPTSGTYEQYF. In DNA form, the CDR3 reads TGTGCCAGCAGCCCGACTAGCGGGACCTACGAGCAGTACTTC.

The chain combines TRBV30 with TRBJ2-3, with 8 bases that match TRBD2. Germline assignment: CDR1 GTSNPN and CDR2 SVGIG (reference sequence). This CDR3 region has 13 residues. The CDR3, as DNA: TGTGTCGTAAGGGGAGCGGGAGTTGATACGCAGTATTTT. This sequence encodes CVVRGAGVDTQYF.

The rearrangement uses TRBV27 and TRBJ2-1; TRBD2 might be the D (6 bases). Per the germline V gene, CDR1 is MNHEY and CDR2 is SMNVEV (reference sequence). V lost 3 bases to trimming and J lost 4 bases, with 10 bases between them. This CDR3 spans 14 amino acids. The CDR3 nucleotides read TGTGCCAGCAGTTTTGGCGGGGCTTACAATGAGCAGTTCTTC. This translates into CASSFGGAYNEQFF.